The 25 T cell receptor beta chains given below trace back to one sample, sequenced in a study of blood T cell repertoires in COVID-19. Produced via immunoSEQ multiplex PCR; TCRdb's table is partial and in-frame only. Here the sample spans about 63,000 clones, more than 80% being singletons. Material for sequencing was PBMCs or T cells enriched from blood (not recorded which). The receptors shown here come from a woman aged 35 to 49 with acute COVID-19.

A word on this clone: Other DNA variants within this sample encode the same CDR3. The chain carries TRBV28 and TRBJ1-5; 8 nucleotides agree with TRBD1. Trimming removed 5 bases from V and 11 bases from J; junction bases left unmatched: 8. Germline V gene lookup returns CDR1 MDHEN and CDR2 SYDVKM. CDR3 length equals 13 residues. In DNA, the CDR3 is TGTGCCAGCAGTCAGGGGGCCCCCCAGGCCCAGCATTTT. Its translation: CASSQGAPQAQHF.

CDR3: CASSSSQGYEQYF. The CDR3 bases are TGTGCCAGCAGCTCTTCACAGGGTTACGAGCAGTACTTC. The V call is TRBV27, the J call TRBJ2-7, with TRBD1 as a possible D gene (6 bases). This CDR3 has 13 residues. Germline lookup yields CDR1 MNHEY and CDR2 SMNVEV (reference sequence). The V end lost 6 bases, the J end lost 4 bases, and 13 bases lay between the germline ends.

As concerns this clone: Other DNA sequences of this sample code for an identical CDR3. This chain uses TRBV11-3 with TRBJ2-3; D is uncertain. CDR3 length: 14 amino acids. The germline CDR1 and CDR2 sequences are SGHNT and YENEEA. V gave up 1 base and J gave up 0 bases, with 5 bases separating them. CDR3 amino acids: CASSLGASTDTQYF. CDR3 nucleotide sequence: TGTGCCAGCAGCTTAGGAGCTAGCACAGATACGCAGTATTTT.

Here the CDR3 reads CASSSEFVRAGNTIYF. Written as DNA, the CDR3 is TGTGCCAGCAGCTCTGAGTTCGTCCGGGCTGGAAACACCATATATTTT. The J gene is TRBJ1-3, the V gene TRBV7-9; D is unresolved. V lost 4 bases and J 2 bases, leaving 15 bases between the germline ends. CDR1 is SEHNR, CDR2 FQNEAQ, per germline (reference sequence). CDR3 size: 16 residues.

This clone was counted a few times. The V call is TRBV27, the J call TRBJ1-2; TRBD1 matches 10 bases. Germline V gene lookup returns CDR1 MNHEY and CDR2 SMNVEV (reference sequence). The junction had 4 bases not matched to a gene; V was cut back by 4 bases and J by 8 bases. This CDR3 contains 13 residues. CDR3 in amino acids: CASSSGQGIGYTF. The DNA for the CDR3 is TGTGCCAGCAGTTCGGGACAGGGGATCGGCTACACCTTC.

The CDR3 nucleotides read TGTGCCAGCTCACCGAGGACGGGACAGCCACCTAGCACAGATACGCAGTATTTT. Protein: CASSPRTGQPPSTDTQYF. The V call is TRBV18, the J call TRBJ2-3; TRBD1 matches at 7 bases. With 3 bases clipped from V and 0 bases from J, the junction kept 12 bases outside the gene matches. The CDR3 spans 18 residues. Germline V CDR1 and CDR2: KGHSH, LQKENI. The full variable domain, rest sourced from reference TRBV18 and TRBJ2-3, is NAGVMQNPRHLVRRRGQEARLRCSPMKGHSHVYWYRQLPEEGLKFMVYLQKENIIDESGMPKERFSAEFPKEGPSILRIQQVVRGDSAAYFCASSPRTGQPPSTDTQYFGPGTRLTVL.

The CDR3 DNA follows: TGTGCCAGCTCACCACCGGTTCAGGAGACCCAGTACTTC. It encodes CASSPPVQETQYF. The rearrangement uses TRBV18 and TRBJ2-5; D call uncertain. CDR3 length equals 13 residues. Looked up from germline, CDR1 is KGHSH and CDR2 is LQKENI. V was pared by 0 bases and J by 5 bases, with 7 bases between.

The V and J genes are TRBV10-2 and TRBJ1-6; no definite D call. V was pared by 10 bases and J by 4 bases, with 17 bases between. CDR3 length: 15 residues. Looked up from germline, CDR1 is WSHSY and CDR2 is SAAADI. CDR3 sequence: CATLPGANYNSPLHF. In DNA form, the CDR3 reads TGCGCCACCCTCCCGGGAGCAAATTATAATTCACCCCTCCACTTT.

In its sample, this clone was seen a few times. The gene calls are TRBV2 and TRBJ1-2, with D hard to call. The CDR3 covers 14 residues. V dropped 6 bases and J dropped 4 bases, with 15 bases sitting between them. In germline, CDR1 is SNHLY, CDR2 FYNNEI. DNA of the CDR3: TGTGCCAGCAGGGGTCAAGGGAGGGCCTATGGCTACACCTTC. As protein: CASRGQGRAYGYTF.

V and J are TRBV13 and TRBJ2-2; perhaps TRBD2 as D (5 bases). The V and J ends lost 5 bases and 0 bases respectively, with 19 bases between them. The CDR3 length is 18 residues. Germline assignment: CDR1 PRHDT and CDR2 FYEKMQ (reference sequence). CDR3 sequence reads: CASSENREPFANTGELFF. In DNA form, the CDR3 reads TGTGCCAGCAGCGAAAACCGGGAACCGTTCGCGAACACCGGGGAGCTGTTTTTT.

V and J are TRBV19 and TRBJ1-4; a weak D match, TRBD1 (5 bases). Germline V gene sequence: CDR1 LNHDA, CDR2 SQIVND (reference sequence). The CDR3 is 16 residues long. V was shortened by 7 bases and J by 0 bases, with 15 bases between the two germline ends. The CDR3 DNA reads as TGTGCCAGTAATAAGGGGTTTACTGCAACTAATGAAAAACTGTTTTTT. As protein: CASNKGFTATNEKLFF. The entire variable domain, with the rest obtained from reference TRBV19 and TRBJ1-4, is as follows: DGGITQSPKYLFRKEGQNVTLSCEQNLNHDAMYWYRQDPGQGLRLIYYSQIVNDFQKGDIAEGYSVSREKKESFPLTVTSAQKNPTAFYLCASNKGFTATNEKLFFGSGTQLSVL.

The gene calls are TRBV7-2 and TRBJ2-2; 7 nucleotides align to TRBD1. V was clipped by 3 bases and J by 0 bases; unmatched bases: 1. Germline-derived CDR1 and CDR2 are SGHTA and FQGNSA. The CDR3 covers 15 residues. The CDR3 sequence: CASSLGQTNTGELFF. The CDR3 nucleotides read TGTGCCAGCAGCTTGGGACAGACGAACACCGGGGAGCTGTTTTTT.

The J gene is TRBJ1-1, the V gene TRBV12-1; the D segment call TRBD1 is taken from the table without a DNA check. TRBV12-1 is reported as a pseudogene. CDR3 length: 16 amino acids. CDR3 residues: CASSFVQGRRDTEAFF. CDR3 nucleotides: TGTGCCAGCAGCTTTGTACAGGGGAGGAGGGACACTGAAGCTTTCTTT.

The V gene is TRBV3-1 (or the pseudogene TRBV3-2), the J gene TRBJ1-3; 9 nucleotides align to TRBD1. The germline CDR1 and CDR2 sequences are LGHDT and YNNKEL (reference sequence). The length of the CDR3 is 16 residues. The ends lost 3 bases at V and 0 bases at J; junction bases unmatched: 3. The CDR3, as DNA: TGTGCCAGCAGCCAGGGGACAGGGCTCTCTGGAAACACCATATATTTT. Translation gives CASSQGTGLSGNTIYF.

This sequence joins TRBV7-9 and TRBJ1-1; D possibly corresponds to TRBD1 (6 bases). The CDR3 contains 14 residues. V was cut by 5 bases and J by 6 bases, with 16 bases left in between. Germline CDR1 is SEHNR and CDR2 is FQNEAQ (reference sequence). Here the CDR3 DNA reads TGTGCCAGCAGCCCGAACTGGGGGGGCGCTGAAGCTTTCTTT. It specifies CASSPNWGGAEAFF.

The J gene is TRBJ1-5, the V gene TRBV2, with TRBD1 as a possible D gene (6 bases). V lost 6 bases, J lost 0 bases, and 9 bases lay in between. CDR1 is SNHLY, CDR2 FYNNEI, per germline. The CDR3 has 14 amino acids. For the CDR3, the DNA is TGTGCCAGCAGGAGGGACATTAGCAATCAGCCCCAGCATTTT. This sequence encodes CASRRDISNQPQHF.

A few counts support this clone. The rearrangement joins TRBV28 to TRBJ1-6; D gene uncertain. The CDR3 is made up of 14 amino acids. Germline V gene sequence: CDR1 MDHEN, CDR2 SYDVKM. Trimming took 6 bases from V and 7 from J, leaving 13 bases between them. The CDR3 reads CASREGVGNSPLHF. CDR3 bases: TGTGCCAGCAGGGAGGGAGTCGGAAATTCACCCCTCCACTTT.

The rearrangement joins TRBV27 to TRBJ2-4, with 14 bases that match TRBD2. With 0 bases clipped from V and 9 bases from J, the junction kept 7 bases outside the gene matches. The CDR3 loop spans 17 amino acids. Germline V gene data show CDR1 as MNHEY and CDR2 as SMNVEV (reference sequence). CDR3 in amino acids: CASSLSGTSGRGGIQYF. CDR3 nucleotide sequence: TGTGCCAGCAGTTTATCGGGGACTAGCGGGAGAGGAGGCATTCAGTACTTC.

This clone showed up just a few times. This sample includes further DNA sequences coding for the same CDR3. The V gene is TRBV18, the J gene TRBJ2-7; D remains ambiguous. The CDR3 loop spans 13 amino acids. Between the trimmed V and J ends, which lost 2 bases and 0 bases, there was a span of 5 bases. Germline V lookup: CDR1 KGHSH, CDR2 LQKENI. The CDR3 coding sequence is TGTGCCAGCTCACCAGGCAGCTCCTACGAGCAGTACGTC. This encodes CASSPGSSYEQYV.

V is TRBV4-1 and J is TRBJ2-7; 8 positions agree with TRBD2. This CDR3 has 15 amino acids. The trim removed 0 bases at V and 6 bases at J, leaving 7 bases unmatched. Per the germline V gene, CDR1 is MGHRA and CDR2 is YSYEKL. CDR3 coding DNA: TGCGCCAGCAGCCAAGATCCGGGAGGGGTAGGCGAGCAGTACGTC. Encoded protein: CASSQDPGGVGEQYV.

V is TRBV2 and J is TRBJ1-1; 7 bases align to TRBD1. Trimming at V came to 8 bases and at J to 4 bases, leaving 13 bases not matched to a gene. The CDR3 is made up of 15 amino acids. The V gene's germline CDR1 is SNHLY and CDR2 FYNNEI. Written as DNA, the CDR3 is TGTGCCAGCTGGAGCAGGGGGGTGAGAGGCACTGAAGCTTTCTTT. Amino acid sequence: CASWSRGVRGTEAFF.

The rearrangement uses TRBV7-8 and TRBJ1-2; weak D call: TRBD1 (6 bases). From germline, CDR1 is SGHVS and CDR2 FQNEAQ. This CDR3 is 14 amino acids long. The V gene lost 5 bases and the J gene lost 4 bases, with 14 bases spanning the gap. The CDR3 reads CASSAKQGLYGYTF. The CDR3 nucleotides are TGTGCCAGCAGCGCCAAACAGGGCCTCTATGGCTACACCTTC.

The chain joins TRBV6-5 to TRBJ2-1; 8 bases match TRBD1. The CDR3 length is 14 residues. Trimming cost V 5 bases and J 7 bases; bases outside gene matches: 7. CDR1 is MNHEY, CDR2 SVGAGI, per germline. The CDR3 region has the DNA TGTGCCAGCAGTCCAGGACAGGGTGAGAATGAGCAGTTCTTC. It yields the protein CASSPGQGENEQFF.

V gene TRBV6-5 combines with J gene TRBJ1-6; 8 positions match TRBD1. This CDR3 spans 14 amino acids. Unmatched junction bases numbered 6, after V lost 5 bases and J lost 9 bases. Germline-derived CDR1 and CDR2 are MNHEY and SVGAGI. The CDR3 DNA reads as TGTGCCAGCAGTCGGACAGGGTTCGCTTCACCCCTCCACTTT. Protein product: CASSRTGFASPLHF.

This clone occurred a few times. The chain joins TRBV12-3 or TRBV12-4 to TRBJ1-3; D is ambiguous. V was cut by 6 bases and J by 0 bases, with 6 bases left in between. The CDR3 totals 13 residues. CDR3 coding DNA: TGTGCCAGCAGAGTAGACTCTGGAAACACCATATATTTT. Translation gives CASRVDSGNTIYF.